The 21 T cell receptor beta chains below were found in one sample sequenced in a study of blood T cell repertoires in COVID-19. TCRdb's copy holds only in-frame clones and misses some; the assay was immunoSEQ multiplex PCR. This sample yields 190,000 or so clones, of which over 75% are seen a single time; roughly 2.5% belongs to the top ten. Material: peripheral blood. These receptors were obtained from a man in his forties with active or convalescent COVID-19.

V is TRBV9 and J is TRBJ1-2; TRBD1 is a possible D gene (5 bases). CDR3 length equals 15 residues. V was trimmed by 6 bases and J by 5 bases, leaving 20 bases between them. From germline, CDR1 is SGDLS and CDR2 YYNGEE. The CDR3 protein is CASTPRTPGLYGYTF. The CDR3, as DNA: TGTGCCAGCACCCCGAGGACCCCAGGGTTATATGGCTACACCTTC.

The chain employs TRBV4-3 and TRBJ1-1, with 7 bases aligning to TRBD1. Per germline, CDR1 LGHNA and CDR2 YSLEER. The junction had 6 bases not matched to a gene; V was cut back by 4 bases and J by 1 base. The CDR3 totals 15 residues. CDR3 sequence reads: CASSLIGTANTEAFF. The CDR3 DNA sequence: TGCGCCAGCAGCCTCATCGGGACAGCGAACACTGAAGCTTTCTTT.

J is TRBJ1-1 and V is TRBV7-3; D unresolved. The germline V and J ends were trimmed by 0 bases and 8 bases, with 10 bases remaining between them. This CDR3 is built from 13 residues. CDR1 SGHTA and CDR2 FQGTGA come from the germline V gene. This chain's CDR3 is CASSLTVDGEAFF. The CDR3 nucleotides read TGTGCCAGCAGCTTAACGGTTGACGGGGAAGCTTTCTTT.

This rearrangement joins TRBV28 to TRBJ1-3, with 7 bases aligning to TRBD1. Germline CDR1 MDHEN, CDR2 SYDVKM. The CDR3 contains 15 residues. V lost 2 bases to trimming and J lost 4 bases; unmatched junction nucleotides: 5. Here the CDR3 reads CASSLLTGQGNTIYF. DNA of the CDR3: TGTGCCAGCAGTTTACTGACAGGGCAGGGAAACACCATATATTTT.

This chain uses TRBV7-2 with TRBJ2-1; maybe TRBD2 (5 bases). The CDR3 is 15 amino acids. In germline, CDR1 is SGHTA, CDR2 FQGNSA. V lost 4 bases and J lost 2, with 12 bases in between. Here the CDR3 reads CASSSNGVAYNEQFF. The DNA of the CDR3 is TGTGCCAGCAGCTCTAACGGGGTCGCCTACAATGAGCAGTTCTTC.

The sample holds one count of this clone. The V gene is TRBV5-4, the J gene TRBJ2-7; TRBD1 matches 9 bases. Germline V CDR1 and CDR2: SGHNT, YYREEE (reference sequence). The CDR3 runs to 14 residues. V trimming: 2 bases; J trimming: 5 bases; junction bases outside the gene matches: 5. CDR3 sequence (DNA): TGTGCCAGCAGCTTAGACAGGGGGGTAGACGAGCAGTACTTC. Its protein product is CASSLDRGVDEQYF.

J is TRBJ1-5 and V is TRBV12-3 or TRBV12-4; D uncertain. V lost 3 bases and J lost 10, with 7 bases in between. The CDR3 length is 11 residues. The CDR3 sequence: CASSLVGPQHF. CDR3 bases: TGTGCCAGCAGTTTGGTGGGCCCCCAGCATTTT.

The V gene is TRBV20-1, the J gene TRBJ2-1; possibly TRBD2 for D (7 bases). The CDR3 contains 11 residues. Germline loops: CDR1 DFQATT, CDR2 SNEGSKA (reference sequence). Between the trimmed V and J ends, which lost 0 bases and 12 bases, there was a span of 9 bases. CDR3 DNA sequence: TGCAGTGCTAGAGATCGGGGGGCGCAGTTCTTC. Translating gives CSARDRGAQFF.

The rearrangement joins TRBV7-8 to TRBJ2-7, with 12 bases aligning to TRBD2. Germline CDR1 SGHVS, CDR2 FQNEAQ. The J segment lost 2 bases and the V segment lost 0 bases, leaving 2 bases of the junction unmatched. This CDR3 has 16 residues. The CDR3 DNA reads TGTGCCAGCAGCTTAGCCAGGACTAGCGGGACCTACGAGCAGTACTTC. Its protein is CASSLARTSGTYEQYF.

CDR3 amino acids: CASSYSLAGIYNEQFF. The CDR3 nucleotides read TGTGCCAGCAGTTACTCACTAGCGGGGATATACAATGAGCAGTTCTTC. This chain links TRBV6-5 with TRBJ2-1; TRBD2 agrees at 10 bases. The CDR3 spans 16 residues. CDR1 is MNHEY, CDR2 SVGAGI, per germline. Trimming removed 0 bases from V and 4 bases from J; junction bases left unmatched: 3.

The rearrangement links TRBV11-1 to TRBJ2-5; perhaps TRBD1 as D (6 bases). Germline CDR1 SGHAT, CDR2 FQDESV (reference sequence). CDR3 length: 15 amino acids. V was shortened by 0 bases and J by 3 bases, with 11 bases between the two germline ends. The CDR3 sequence is CASSLASGTKETQYF. As DNA, the CDR3 is TGTGCCAGCAGCTTAGCTTCCGGGACAAAAGAGACCCAGTACTTC.

The chain joins TRBV4-2 to TRBJ2-1; D not resolved. With 4 bases removed from V and 8 bases from J, the gap between germline ends came to 18 bases. This CDR3 is 15 amino acids long. Germline CDR1 is LGHNA and CDR2 is YNFKEQ. CDR3 sequence (DNA): TGTGCCAGCAGCCCCGCCGCGAGTTCAGGCGATGAGCAGTTCTTC. Translated, it gives CASSPAASSGDEQFF.

This clone was counted once. The chain has TRBV6-6 and TRBJ1-3; 7 bases align to TRBD1. The CDR3 runs 15 residues. Per germline, CDR1 MNHNY and CDR2 SVGAGI (reference sequence). The ends lost 5 bases at V and 0 bases at J; junction bases unmatched: 4. CDR3 sequence (DNA): TGTGCCAGCAGTCTCCCAGGGGGCTCTGGAAACACCATATATTTT. Translation: CASSLPGGSGNTIYF.

This chain joins TRBV5-6 and TRBJ2-2; 7 bases map to TRBD1. Unmatched junction bases numbered 5, after V lost 3 bases and J lost 0 bases. CDR3 length: 16 amino acids. Germline V lookup: CDR1 SGHDT, CDR2 YYEEEE. The CDR3 loop is CASSWGQPSNTGELFF. DNA of the CDR3: TGTGCCAGCAGCTGGGGACAGCCCTCGAACACCGGGGAGCTGTTTTTT.

The chain recombines TRBV10-2 with TRBJ1-1; 8 positions match TRBD1. V lost 9 bases, J lost 5 bases, and 2 bases stayed unmatched. Germline V gives CDR1 WSHSY, CDR2 SAAADI. The CDR3 runs to 11 residues. The CDR3 bases are TGCGCCAGTCGGACAGGGACTGAAGCTTTCTTT. Its translation is CASRTGTEAFF.

This chain joins TRBV7-2 and TRBJ2-7, with TRBD2 identical over 13 bases. V lost 6 bases and J lost 7; bases outside the gene matches: 9. CDR1 and CDR2 from the germline V gene are SGHTA and FQGNSA. The CDR3 is 15 amino acids. The CDR3 DNA sequence: TGTGCCAGCAGTGGGACTAGCGGGGTGGTGGGAGAGCAGTACTTC. As protein: CASSGTSGVVGEQYF.

The J gene is TRBJ2-7, the V gene TRBV7-9, with D possibly TRBD2 on 5 matching bases. Germline V gene lookup returns CDR1 SEHNR and CDR2 FQNEAQ (reference sequence). The CDR3 totals 17 residues. The V end lost 1 base, the J end lost 0 bases, and 16 bases lay between the germline ends. In nucleotides, the CDR3 is TGTGCCAGCAGCTTAGTTTTCGGGGATGGCGGCTCCTACGAGCAGTACTTC. Its translation is CASSLVFGDGGSYEQYF.

V is TRBV9 and J is TRBJ1-5; D may be TRBD1 (5 bases). V lost 7 bases and J 3 bases, leaving 11 bases between the germline ends. The CDR3 extends over 13 amino acids. Germline V gene lookup returns CDR1 SGDLS and CDR2 YYNGEE. CDR3 region: CASGGADNQPQHF. In DNA form, the CDR3 reads TGTGCCAGCGGAGGGGCGGACAATCAGCCCCAGCATTTT.

The chain recombines TRBV2 with TRBJ1-1; 10 bases align to TRBD1. CDR1 and CDR2 (germline): SNHLY, FYNNEI. Trimming removed 3 bases from V and 5 bases from J; junction bases left unmatched: 9. The CDR3 has 16 residues. The CDR3 spells CASSELEDRGLTEAFF. The CDR3 nucleotides read TGTGCCAGCAGTGAGTTGGAAGACAGGGGGCTAACTGAAGCTTTCTTT.

The chain couples TRBV27 to TRBJ1-2; possibly TRBD1 for D (6 bases). The length of the CDR3 is 14 residues. The V and J ends lost 3 bases and 5 bases respectively, with 13 bases between them. Per germline, CDR1 MNHEY and CDR2 SMNVEV (reference sequence). CDR3 loop: CASSFRGPLYGYTF. The CDR3, as DNA: TGTGCCAGCAGTTTCAGGGGTCCCCTTTATGGCTACACCTTC.

This chain uses TRBV5-5 with TRBJ1-2; D is possibly TRBD1 (6 bases). The length of the CDR3 is 14 residues. V was shortened by 0 bases and J by 1 base, with 7 bases between the two germline ends. Germline lookup yields CDR1 SGHKS and CDR2 YYEKEE (reference sequence). DNA of the CDR3: TGTGCCAGCAGCTTGGGACAGGTTAACTATGGCTACACCTTC. Translation: CASSLGQVNYGYTF.